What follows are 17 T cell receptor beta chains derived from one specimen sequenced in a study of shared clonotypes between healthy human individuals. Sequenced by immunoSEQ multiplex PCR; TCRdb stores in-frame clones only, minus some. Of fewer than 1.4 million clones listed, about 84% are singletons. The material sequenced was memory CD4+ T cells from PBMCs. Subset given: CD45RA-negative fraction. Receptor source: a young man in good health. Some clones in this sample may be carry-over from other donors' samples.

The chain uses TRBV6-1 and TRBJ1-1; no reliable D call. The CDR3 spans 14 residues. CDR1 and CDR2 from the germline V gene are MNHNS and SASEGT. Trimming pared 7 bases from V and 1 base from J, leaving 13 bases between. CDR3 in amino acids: CASTSPVRNTEAFF. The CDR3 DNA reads TGTGCCAGCACCTCCCCCGTTCGGAACACTGAAGCTTTCTTT.

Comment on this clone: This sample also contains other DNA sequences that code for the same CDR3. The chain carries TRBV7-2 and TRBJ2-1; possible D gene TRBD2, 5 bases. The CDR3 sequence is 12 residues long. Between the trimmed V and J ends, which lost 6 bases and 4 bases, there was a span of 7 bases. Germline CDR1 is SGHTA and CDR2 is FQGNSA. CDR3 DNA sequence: TGTGCCAGCAGTGGGAGTTACAATGAGCAGTTCTTC. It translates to CASSGSYNEQFF.

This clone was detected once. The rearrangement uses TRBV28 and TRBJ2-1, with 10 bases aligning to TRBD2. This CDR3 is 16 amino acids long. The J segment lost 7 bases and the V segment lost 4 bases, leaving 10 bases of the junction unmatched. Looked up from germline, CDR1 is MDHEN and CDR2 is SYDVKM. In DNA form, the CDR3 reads TGTGCCAGCAGTTCCCCAGCGGGAGGGTTGATAAATGAGCAGTTCTTC. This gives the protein CASSSPAGGLINEQFF.

CDR3 residues: CASSKGYGSTDTQYF. The CDR3 nucleotides read TGCGCCAGCTCGAAGGGGTATGGGTCGACAGATACGCAGTATTTT. The chain combines TRBV4-3 with TRBJ2-3; D is perhaps TRBD1 (5 bases). Germline loops: CDR1 LGHNA, CDR2 YSLEER. With 8 bases removed from V and 3 bases from J, the gap between germline ends came to 18 bases. The CDR3 runs 15 residues.

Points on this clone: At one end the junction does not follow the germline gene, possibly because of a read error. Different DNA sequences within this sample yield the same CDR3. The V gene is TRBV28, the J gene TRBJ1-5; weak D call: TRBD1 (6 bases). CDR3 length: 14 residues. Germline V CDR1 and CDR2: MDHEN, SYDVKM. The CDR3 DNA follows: TGCGCCAGCCTCCTCCGGGGGCGGGATCAGCCCCAGCATTTT. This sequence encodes CASLLRGRDQPQHF. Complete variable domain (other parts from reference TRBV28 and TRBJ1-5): DVKVTQSSRYLVKRTGEKVFLECVQDMDHENMFWYRQDPGLGLRLIYFSYDVKMKEKGDIPEGYSVSREKKERFSLILESASTNQTSMYLCASLLRGRDQPQHFGDGTRLSIL.

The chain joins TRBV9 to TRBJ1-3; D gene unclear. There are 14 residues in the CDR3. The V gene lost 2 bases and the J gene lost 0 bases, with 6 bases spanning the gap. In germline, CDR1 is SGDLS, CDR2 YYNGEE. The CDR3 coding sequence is TGTGCCAGCAGCGTGGGTCACTCTGGAAACACCATATATTTT. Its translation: CASSVGHSGNTIYF.

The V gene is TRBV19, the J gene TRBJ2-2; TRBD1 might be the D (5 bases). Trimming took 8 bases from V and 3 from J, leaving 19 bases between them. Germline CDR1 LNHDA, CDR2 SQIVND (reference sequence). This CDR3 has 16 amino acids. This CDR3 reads CASVKGLFVDTGELFF. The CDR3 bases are TGTGCCAGTGTAAAGGGGCTCTTCGTGGACACCGGGGAGCTGTTTTTT.

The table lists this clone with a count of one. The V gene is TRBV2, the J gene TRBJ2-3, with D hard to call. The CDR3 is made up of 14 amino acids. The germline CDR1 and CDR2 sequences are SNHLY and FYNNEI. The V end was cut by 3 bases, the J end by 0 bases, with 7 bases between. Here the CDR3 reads CASSDGVSTDTQYF. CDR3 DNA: TGTGCCAGCAGTGACGGCGTGAGCACAGATACGCAGTATTTT.

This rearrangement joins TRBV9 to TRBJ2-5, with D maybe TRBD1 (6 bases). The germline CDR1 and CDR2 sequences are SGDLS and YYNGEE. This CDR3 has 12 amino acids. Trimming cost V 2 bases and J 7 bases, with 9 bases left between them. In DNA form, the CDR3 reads TGTGCCAGCAGCGTGACAGGACGGACCCAGTACTTC. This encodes CASSVTGRTQYF.

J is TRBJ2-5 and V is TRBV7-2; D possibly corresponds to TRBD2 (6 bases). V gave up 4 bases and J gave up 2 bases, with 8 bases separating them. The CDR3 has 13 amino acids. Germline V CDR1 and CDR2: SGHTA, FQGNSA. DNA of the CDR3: TGTGCCAGCAGCTCGACTAGGCAAGAGACCCAGTACTTC. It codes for CASSSTRQETQYF.

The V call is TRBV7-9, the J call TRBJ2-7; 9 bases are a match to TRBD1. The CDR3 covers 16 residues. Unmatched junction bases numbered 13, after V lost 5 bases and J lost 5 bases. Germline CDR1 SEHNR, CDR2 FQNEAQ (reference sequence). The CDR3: CASSRDVGQGGDEQYF. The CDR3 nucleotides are TGTGCCAGCAGCCGCGACGTGGGACAGGGAGGGGACGAGCAGTACTTC.

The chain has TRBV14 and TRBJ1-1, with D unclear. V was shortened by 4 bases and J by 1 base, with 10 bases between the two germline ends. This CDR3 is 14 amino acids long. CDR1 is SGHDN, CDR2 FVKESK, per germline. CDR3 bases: TGTGCCAGCAGCCTCCTTCGCGCGAACACTGAAGCTTTCTTT. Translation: CASSLLRANTEAFF.

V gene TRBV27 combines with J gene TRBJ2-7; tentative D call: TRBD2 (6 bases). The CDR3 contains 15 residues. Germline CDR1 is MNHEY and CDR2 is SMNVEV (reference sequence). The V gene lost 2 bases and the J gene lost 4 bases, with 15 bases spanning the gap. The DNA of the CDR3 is TGTGCCAGCAGTTTAAGGCCTCCTAGCGCTTACGAGCAGTACTTC. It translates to CASSLRPPSAYEQYF.

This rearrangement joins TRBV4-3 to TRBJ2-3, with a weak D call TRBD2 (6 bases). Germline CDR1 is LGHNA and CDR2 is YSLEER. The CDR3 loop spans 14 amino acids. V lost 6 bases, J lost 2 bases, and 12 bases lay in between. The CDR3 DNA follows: TGCGCCAGCAGTCCTAGCGAGCCCACAGATACGCAGTATTTT. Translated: CASSPSEPTDTQYF.

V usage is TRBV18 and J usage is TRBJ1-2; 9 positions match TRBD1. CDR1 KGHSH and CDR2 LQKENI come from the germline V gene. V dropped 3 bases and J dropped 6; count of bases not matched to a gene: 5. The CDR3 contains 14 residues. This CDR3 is CASSPGQGPDGYTF. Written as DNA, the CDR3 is TGTGCCAGCTCACCGGGACAGGGACCCGATGGCTACACCTTC.

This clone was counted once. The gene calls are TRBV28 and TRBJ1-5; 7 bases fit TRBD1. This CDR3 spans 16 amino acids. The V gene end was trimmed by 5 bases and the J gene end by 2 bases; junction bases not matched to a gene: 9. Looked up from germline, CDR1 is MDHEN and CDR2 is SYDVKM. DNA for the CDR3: TGTGCCAGCAGTCCGGGACAGTCGGACGGCAATCAGCCCCAGCATTTT. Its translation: CASSPGQSDGNQPQHF.

CDR3 amino acids: CASGRGFASYNEQFF. Here the CDR3 DNA reads TGTGCTAGTGGCCGAGGGTTTGCCTCCTACAATGAGCAGTTCTTC. The rearrangement joins TRBV12-5 to TRBJ2-1, with D possibly TRBD2 on 5 matching bases. Germline V CDR1 and CDR2: LGHNT, FRNRAP. The V end was cut by 6 bases, the J end by 0 bases, with 12 bases between. This CDR3 is 15 amino acids long.